These 7 T cell receptor beta chains share one sample of origin, sequenced in a study of response to subunit inactivated influenza vaccine. TCRdb reprocessed the RT-PCR reads with MiXCR, giving one entry per CDR3 protein. The repertoire holds approximately 530,000 distinct CDR3 sequences, approximately 7.7% seen once, with over 10% in the top ten. This specimen consisted of PBMCs from blood, obtained roughly 24 months after vaccination. These receptors were obtained from a man aged 50 to 69 who received an inactivated influenza vaccine.

This clonotype was counted ten times or more. The rearrangement links TRBV29-1 to TRBJ2-7; 9 nucleotides line up with TRBD1. CDR3 length: 13 residues. Trimming at V came to 7 bases and at J to 6 bases, leaving 10 bases not matched to a gene. Germline loops: CDR1 SQVTM, CDR2 ANQGSEA. The CDR3 bases are TGCAGCGCCGGTGGGGGACAGGGCTCCGAGCAGTACTTC. Amino acid sequence: CSAGGGQGSEQYF.

Ten or more counts support this clonotype. The chain links TRBV7-8 to TRBJ1-1, with 7 bases identical to TRBD1. CDR3 length: 14 amino acids. Per germline, CDR1 SGHVS and CDR2 FQNEAQ. Trimming cost V 5 bases and J 6 bases; bases outside gene matches: 9. This chain's CDR3 is CASSADRVVAEAFF. The CDR3 bases are TGTGCCAGCAGCGCAGACAGGGTGGTAGCTGAAGCTTTCTTT. Based on the CDR3 plus reference TRBV7-8 and TRBJ1-1, the full variable domain is GAGVSQSPRYKVAKRGQDVALRCDPISGHVSLFWYQQALGQGPEFLTYFQNEAQLDKSGLPSDRFFAERPEGSVSTLKIQRTQQEDSAVYLCASSADRVVAEAFFGQGTRLTVV.

This clonotype showed up many times. The chain has TRBV28 and TRBJ2-2, with a possible D match to TRBD2 (7 bases). Germline CDR1 and CDR2: MDHEN and SYDVKM. This CDR3 has 15 amino acids. V gave up 6 bases and J gave up 4 bases, with 15 bases separating them. CDR3 region: CASRGEGVSTGELFF. The DNA of the CDR3 is TGTGCCAGCAGAGGGGAGGGGGTTAGCACCGGGGAGCTGTTTTTT. The complete variable domain, with remaining parts taken from reference TRBV28 and TRBJ2-2, reads DVKVTQSSRYLVKRTGEKVFLECVQDMDHENMFWYRQDPGLGLRLIYFSYDVKMKEKGDIPEGYSVSREKKERFSLILESASTNQTSMYLCASRGEGVSTGELFFGEGSRLTVL.

The sample holds a few counts of this clonotype. The rearrangement joins TRBV20-1 to TRBJ2-7; weak D call: TRBD2 (6 bases). The CDR3 extends over 13 amino acids. With 6 bases removed from V and 4 bases from J, the gap between germline ends came to 16 bases. The V gene's germline CDR1 is DFQATT and CDR2 SNEGSKA (reference sequence). CDR3 sequence (DNA): TGCAGTGCCTCGGCGGGGCCGGCTTACGAGCAGTACTTC. This encodes CSASAGPAYEQYF.

The chain recombines TRBV5-1 with TRBJ1-2; TRBD1 might be the D (5 bases). The V end was cut by 0 bases, the J end by 0 bases, with 12 bases between. Per the germline V gene, CDR1 is SGHRS and CDR2 is YFSETQ. There are 16 residues in the CDR3. The chain's CDR3 is CASSLAGGSANYGYTF. The CDR3 DNA is TGCGCCAGCAGCTTGGCTGGGGGGTCAGCTAACTATGGCTACACCTTC.

The sample holds many counts of this clonotype. The chain uses TRBV20-1 and TRBJ2-5; TRBD2 is a possible D gene (5 bases). Trimming removed 3 bases from V and 2 bases from J, with 19 bases in between. CDR3 size: 16 residues. The germline V gene encodes CDR1 DFQATT and CDR2 SNEGSKA (reference sequence). Here the CDR3 DNA reads TGCAGTGCTAGGGTTTCGGGATCGGGCGGTCAAGAGACCCAGTACTTC. Protein product: CSARVSGSGGQETQYF.

The chain has TRBV25-1 and TRBJ2-5, with 10 bases fitting TRBD1. V lost 3 bases and J lost 3; bases outside the gene matches: 16. In germline, CDR1 is MGHDK, CDR2 SYGVNS. The length of the CDR3 is 19 residues. CDR3 in DNA: TGTGCCAGCAGTGACCCAGACAGGGGGCGGGCGCGTTCAGAAGAGACCCAGTACTTC. Translating it yields CASSDPDRGRARSEETQYF.